A single count supports the clone carrying this T cell receptor beta chain. Produced via immunoSEQ multiplex PCR; TCRdb's table is partial and in-frame only. The sample consists of fewer than 110,000 clones, just under 95% of them appearing once. This sample is drawn from a study of T cell changes during pregnancy in multiple sclerosis. The sample here was peripheral blood, taken in the third trimester of pregnancy. This sequence was found in a female donor in good health, enrolled as a control in a pregnancy study.

The CDR3 protein is CASSLVDTHTGELFF. As DNA, the CDR3 is TGTGCCAGCAGCTTAGTTGACACACACACCGGGGAGCTGTTTTTT. The chain uses TRBV7-9 and TRBJ2-2, with D hard to call. Trimming pared 1 base from V and 3 bases from J, leaving 9 bases between. Per germline, CDR1 SEHNR and CDR2 FQNEAQ (reference sequence). The CDR3 runs to 15 residues.